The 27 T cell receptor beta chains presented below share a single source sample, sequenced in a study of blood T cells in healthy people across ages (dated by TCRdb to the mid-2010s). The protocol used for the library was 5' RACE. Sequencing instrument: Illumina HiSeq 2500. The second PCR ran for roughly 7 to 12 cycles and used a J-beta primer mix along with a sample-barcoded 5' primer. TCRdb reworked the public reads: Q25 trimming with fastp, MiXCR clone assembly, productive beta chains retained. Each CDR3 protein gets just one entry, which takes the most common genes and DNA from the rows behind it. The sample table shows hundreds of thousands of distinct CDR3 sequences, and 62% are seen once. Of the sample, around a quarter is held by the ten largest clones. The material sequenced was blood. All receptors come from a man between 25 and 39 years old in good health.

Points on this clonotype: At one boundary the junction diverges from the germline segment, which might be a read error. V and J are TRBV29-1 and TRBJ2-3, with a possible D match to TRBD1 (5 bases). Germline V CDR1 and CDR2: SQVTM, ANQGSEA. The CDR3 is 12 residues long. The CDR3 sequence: CSVDREPDRQYF. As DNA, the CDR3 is TGCAGCGTTGACAGGGAACCAGATAGGCAGTATTTT.

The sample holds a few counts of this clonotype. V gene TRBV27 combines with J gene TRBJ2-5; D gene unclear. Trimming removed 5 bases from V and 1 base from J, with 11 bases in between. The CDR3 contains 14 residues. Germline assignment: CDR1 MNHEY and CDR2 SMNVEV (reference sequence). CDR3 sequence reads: CASSLSIIQETQYF. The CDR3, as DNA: TGTGCCAGCAGTCTCTCGATCATCCAAGAGACCCAGTACTTC.

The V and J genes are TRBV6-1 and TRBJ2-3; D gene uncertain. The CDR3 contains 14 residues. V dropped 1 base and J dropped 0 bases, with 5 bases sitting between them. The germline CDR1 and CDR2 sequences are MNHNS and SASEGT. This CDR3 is CASSEGFSTDTQYF. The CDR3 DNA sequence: TGTGCCAGCAGTGAAGGTTTCAGCACAGATACGCAGTATTTT.

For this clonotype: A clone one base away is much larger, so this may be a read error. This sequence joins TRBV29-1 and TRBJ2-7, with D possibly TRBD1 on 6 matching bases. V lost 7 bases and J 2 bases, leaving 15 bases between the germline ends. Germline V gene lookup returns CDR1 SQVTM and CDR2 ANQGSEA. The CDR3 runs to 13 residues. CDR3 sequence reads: CSAHGDNPYEQYF. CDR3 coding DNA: TGCAGCGCCCACGGGGACAACCCCTACGAGCAGTACTTC.

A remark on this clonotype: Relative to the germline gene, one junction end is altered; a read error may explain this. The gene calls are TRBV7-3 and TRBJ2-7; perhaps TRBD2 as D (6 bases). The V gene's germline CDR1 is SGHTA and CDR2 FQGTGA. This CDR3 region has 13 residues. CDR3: CASSPDRGYEKYF. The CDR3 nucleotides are TGTGCCAGCAGCCCCGACCGGGGGTACGAGAAGTACTTC.

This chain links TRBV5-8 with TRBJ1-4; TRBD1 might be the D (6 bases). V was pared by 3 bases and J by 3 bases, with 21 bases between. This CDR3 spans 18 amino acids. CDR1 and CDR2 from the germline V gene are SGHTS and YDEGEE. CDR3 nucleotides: TGTGCCAGCAGCTCTTTAATCGGGGGCGGGAGCCCTAATGAAAAACTGTTTTTT. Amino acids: CASSSLIGGGSPNEKLFF.

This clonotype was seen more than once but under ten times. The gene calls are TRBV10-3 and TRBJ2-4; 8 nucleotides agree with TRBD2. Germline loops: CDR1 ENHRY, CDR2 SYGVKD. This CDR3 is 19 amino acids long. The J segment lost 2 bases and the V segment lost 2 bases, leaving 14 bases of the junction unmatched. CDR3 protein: CAISETSGGGERPKNIQYF. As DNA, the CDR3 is TGTGCCATCAGTGAGACTAGCGGAGGGGGGGAACGTCCCAAAAACATTCAGTACTTC.

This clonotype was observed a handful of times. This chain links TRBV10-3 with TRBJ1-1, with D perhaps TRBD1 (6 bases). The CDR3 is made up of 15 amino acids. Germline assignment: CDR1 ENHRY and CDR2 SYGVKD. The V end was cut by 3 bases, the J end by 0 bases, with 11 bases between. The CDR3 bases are TGTGCCATCAGTGACGGGACAAGTGTGAACACTGAAGCTTTCTTT. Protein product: CAISDGTSVNTEAFF.

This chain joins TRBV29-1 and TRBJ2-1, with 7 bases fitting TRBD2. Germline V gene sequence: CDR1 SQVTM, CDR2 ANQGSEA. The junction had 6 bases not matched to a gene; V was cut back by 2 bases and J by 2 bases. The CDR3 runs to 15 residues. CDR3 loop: CSVEKGGGAYNEQFF. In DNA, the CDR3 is TGCAGCGTTGAAAAAGGTGGGGGGGCCTACAATGAGCAGTTCTTC.

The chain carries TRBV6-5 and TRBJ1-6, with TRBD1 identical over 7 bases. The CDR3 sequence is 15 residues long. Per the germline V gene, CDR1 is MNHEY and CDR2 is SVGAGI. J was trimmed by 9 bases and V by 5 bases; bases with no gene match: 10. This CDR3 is CASSRDREEGSPLHF. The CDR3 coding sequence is TGTGCCAGCAGTCGAGACAGGGAAGAAGGTTCACCCCTCCACTTT.

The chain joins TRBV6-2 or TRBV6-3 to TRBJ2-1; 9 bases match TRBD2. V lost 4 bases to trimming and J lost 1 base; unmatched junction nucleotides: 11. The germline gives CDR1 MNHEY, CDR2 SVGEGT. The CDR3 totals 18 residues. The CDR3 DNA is TGTGCCAGCAGTTCCCCCCCAGGAGCGGGGGGATCCTACAATGAGCAGTTCTTC. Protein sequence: CASSSPPGAGGSYNEQFF.

The CDR3 region is CSAGRTGGTYSNQPQHF. The CDR3 coding sequence is TGCAGTGCTGGAAGAACAGGGGGCACATATAGCAATCAGCCCCAGCATTTT. This rearrangement joins TRBV20-1 to TRBJ1-5; 9 nucleotides line up with TRBD1. The CDR3 is 17 residues long. The V segment lost 5 bases and the J segment 0 bases; nucleotides outside the gene matches: 11. Germline CDR1 DFQATT, CDR2 SNEGSKA (reference sequence).

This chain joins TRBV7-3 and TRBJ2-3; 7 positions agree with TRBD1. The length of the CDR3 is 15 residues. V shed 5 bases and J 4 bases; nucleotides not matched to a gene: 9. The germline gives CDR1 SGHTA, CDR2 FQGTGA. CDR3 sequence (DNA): TGTGCCAGCAGCCCACAGGGGAGATTAGCAGATACGCAGTATTTT. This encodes CASSPQGRLADTQYF.

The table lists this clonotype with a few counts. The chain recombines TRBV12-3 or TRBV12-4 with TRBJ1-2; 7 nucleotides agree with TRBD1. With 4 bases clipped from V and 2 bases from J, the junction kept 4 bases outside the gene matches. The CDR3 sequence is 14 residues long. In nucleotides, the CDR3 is TGTGCCAGCAGTTCGCGGGGACAGAACTATGGCTACACCTTC. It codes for CASSSRGQNYGYTF.

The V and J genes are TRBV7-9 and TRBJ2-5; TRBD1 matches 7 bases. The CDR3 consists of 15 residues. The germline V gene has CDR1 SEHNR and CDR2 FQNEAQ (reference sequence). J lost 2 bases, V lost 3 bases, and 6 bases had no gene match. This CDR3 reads CASSLNRGPQETQYF. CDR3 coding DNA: TGTGCCAGCAGCTTGAACAGGGGACCTCAAGAGACCCAGTACTTC.

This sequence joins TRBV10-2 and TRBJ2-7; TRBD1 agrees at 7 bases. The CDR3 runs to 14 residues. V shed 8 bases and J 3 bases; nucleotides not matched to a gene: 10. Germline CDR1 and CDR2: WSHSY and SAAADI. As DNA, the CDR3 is TGCGCCAGCGGGACCCGGGACAGCCACTACGAGCAGTACTTC. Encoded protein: CASGTRDSHYEQYF.

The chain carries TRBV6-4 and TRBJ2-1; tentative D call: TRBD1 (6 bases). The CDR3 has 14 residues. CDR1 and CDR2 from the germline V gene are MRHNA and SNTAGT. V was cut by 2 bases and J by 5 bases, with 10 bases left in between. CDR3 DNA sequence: TGTGCCAGCAGTGACAAGGGGGACCACAATGAGCAGTTCTTC. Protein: CASSDKGDHNEQFF.

CDR3 sequence: CASSVEESGTYEQYF. CDR3 nucleotide sequence: TGTGCCAGCAGCGTAGAGGAAAGCGGCACCTACGAGCAGTACTTC. The rearrangement links TRBV9 to TRBJ2-7; maybe TRBD2 (5 bases). Germline CDR1 reads SGDLS; CDR2 reads YYNGEE. The ends were cut back, 0 bases at V and 2 bases at J, with 12 bases in the middle. This CDR3 region has 15 residues.

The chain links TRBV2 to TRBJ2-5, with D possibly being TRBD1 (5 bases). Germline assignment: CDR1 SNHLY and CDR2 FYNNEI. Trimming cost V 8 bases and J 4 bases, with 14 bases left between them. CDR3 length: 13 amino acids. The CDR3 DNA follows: TGTGCCAGCTGCCCACAAGGGGTAGAGACCCAGTACTTC. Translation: CASCPQGVETQYF. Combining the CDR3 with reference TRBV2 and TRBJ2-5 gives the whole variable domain EPEVTQTPSHQVTQMGQEVILRCVPISNHLYFYWYRQILGQKVEFLVSFYNNEISEKSEIFDDQFSVERPDGSNFTLKIRSTKLEDSAMYFCASCPQGVETQYFGPGTRLLVL.

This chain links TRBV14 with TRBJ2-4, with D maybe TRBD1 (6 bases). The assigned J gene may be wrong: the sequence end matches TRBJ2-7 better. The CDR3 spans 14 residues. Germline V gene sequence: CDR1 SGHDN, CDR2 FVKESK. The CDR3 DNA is TGTGCCAGCAGCCAAGGGGTCAGGGGAGTCGAGCAGTACTTC. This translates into CASSQGVRGVEQYF.

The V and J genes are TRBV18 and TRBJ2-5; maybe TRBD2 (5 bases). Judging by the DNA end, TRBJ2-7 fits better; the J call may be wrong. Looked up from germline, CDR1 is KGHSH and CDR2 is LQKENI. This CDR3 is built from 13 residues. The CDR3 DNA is TGTGCCAGCTCACCCCGGGGTAGTGGCGAGCAGTACTTC. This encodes CASSPRGSGEQYF.

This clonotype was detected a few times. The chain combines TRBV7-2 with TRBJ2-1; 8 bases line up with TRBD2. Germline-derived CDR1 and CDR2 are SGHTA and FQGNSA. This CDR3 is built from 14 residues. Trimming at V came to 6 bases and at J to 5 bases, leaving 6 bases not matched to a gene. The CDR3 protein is CASSLRGGHNEQFF. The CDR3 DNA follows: TGTGCCAGCAGTCTCCGGGGGGGTCACAATGAGCAGTTCTTC.

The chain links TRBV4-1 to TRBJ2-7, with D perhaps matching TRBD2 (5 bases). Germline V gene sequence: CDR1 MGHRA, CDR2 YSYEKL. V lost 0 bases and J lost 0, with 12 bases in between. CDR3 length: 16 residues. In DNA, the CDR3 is TGCGCCAGCAGCCAAGAATCCGGGGTTAGCTCCTACGAGCAGTACTTC. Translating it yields CASSQESGVSSYEQYF.

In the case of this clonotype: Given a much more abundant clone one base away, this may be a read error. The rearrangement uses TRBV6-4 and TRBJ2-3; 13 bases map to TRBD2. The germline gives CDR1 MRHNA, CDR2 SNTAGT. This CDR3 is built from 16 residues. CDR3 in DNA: TGTGCCAGCAGCCTGACTAGCGGGGGGCCCACAGATACGCGGTATTTT. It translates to CASSLTSGGPTDTRYF.

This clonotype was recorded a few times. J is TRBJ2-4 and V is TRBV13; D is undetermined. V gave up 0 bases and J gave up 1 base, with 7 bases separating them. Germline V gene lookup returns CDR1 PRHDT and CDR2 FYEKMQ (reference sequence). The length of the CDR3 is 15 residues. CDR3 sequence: CASSLGVLAKNIQYF. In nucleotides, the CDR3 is TGTGCCAGCAGCTTAGGCGTATTGGCCAAAAACATTCAGTACTTC.

The DNA of the CDR3 is TGTGCCAGCAGCTTATTGGGGACTGCTCAGTTCTTC. Its protein is CASSLLGTAQFF. The rearrangement uses TRBV11-1 and TRBJ2-1; D might be TRBD2 (6 bases). V was cut by 2 bases and J by 13 bases, with 12 bases left in between. The CDR3 covers 12 residues. Per germline, CDR1 SGHAT and CDR2 FQDESV (reference sequence).

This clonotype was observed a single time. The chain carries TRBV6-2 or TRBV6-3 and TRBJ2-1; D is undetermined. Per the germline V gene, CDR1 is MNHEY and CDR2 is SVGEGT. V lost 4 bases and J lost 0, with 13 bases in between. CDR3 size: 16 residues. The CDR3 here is CASSSVVPSSYNEQFF. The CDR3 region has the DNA TGTGCCAGCAGTTCAGTCGTCCCTAGCTCCTACAATGAGCAGTTCTTC.